This TCR beta chain was recovered during a study of T cell changes during pregnancy in multiple sclerosis. V was shortened by 4 bases and J by 4 bases, with 13 bases between the two germline ends. Germline-derived CDR1 and CDR2 are SGHTA and FQGTGA. There are 15 residues in the CDR3. Data came from immunoSEQ multiplex PCR; TCRdb stores just in-frame clones and leaves some out. The sample yields tens of thousands of clones, around 93% seen once. The sequenced sample was peripheral blood, obtained in the second trimester of pregnancy. This receptor was identified in a female donor with multiple sclerosis, enrolled in a pregnancy study. The rearrangement links TRBV7-3 to TRBJ2-2; D unclear. The CDR3 is CASSSTASGTGELFF. For the CDR3, the DNA is TGTGCCAGCAGCTCGACGGCTAGTGGCACCGGGGAGCTGTTTTTT.